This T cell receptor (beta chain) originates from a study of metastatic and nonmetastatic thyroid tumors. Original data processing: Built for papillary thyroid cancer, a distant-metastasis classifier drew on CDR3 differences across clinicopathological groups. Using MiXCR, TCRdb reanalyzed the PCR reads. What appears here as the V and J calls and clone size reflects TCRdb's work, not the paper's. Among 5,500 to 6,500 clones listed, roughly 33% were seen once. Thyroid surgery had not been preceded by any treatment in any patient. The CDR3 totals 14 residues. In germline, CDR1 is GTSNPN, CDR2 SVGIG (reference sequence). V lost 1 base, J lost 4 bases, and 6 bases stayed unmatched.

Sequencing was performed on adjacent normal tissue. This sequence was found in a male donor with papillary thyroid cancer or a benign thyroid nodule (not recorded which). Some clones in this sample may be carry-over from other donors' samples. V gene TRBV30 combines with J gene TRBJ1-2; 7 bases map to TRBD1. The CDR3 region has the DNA TGTGCCTGGAGTGCCCACAGGGGTATCTATGGCTACACCTTC. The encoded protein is CAWSAHRGIYGYTF.